Below are 19 T cell receptor beta chains sequenced from a single sample in a study of Tregs in tolerant kidney transplant recipients. Repertoires were generated with immunoSEQ multiplex PCR, while TCRdb's copy carries only in-frame clones and drops some. Its table lists 5,800 or so clones. Recipients received nonmyeloablative bone marrow transplants from related graft donors, with transient mixed chimerism. Specimen: CD4+ T cells from blood (PBMCs), collected 6 months after the transplant. All receptors derive from a human patient who received a combined kidney and bone marrow transplant. Some T cells may be transferred from the graft donor.

With regard to this clone: The read terminates 3 residues before the CDR3 end, so the remaining end is supplied by the germline J gene. The V and J genes are TRBV7-8 and TRBJ1-2; D possibly corresponds to TRBD1 (6 bases). Germline loops: CDR1 SGHVS, CDR2 FQNEAQ. Between the trimmed V and J ends, which lost 2 bases and 0 bases, there was a span of 16 bases. This CDR3 contains 17 residues. CDR3 DNA (partial): TGTGCCAGCAGCTTAACCCAGGGACAATACGCTAACTATGGC. It encodes CASSLTQGQYANYG. The whole CDR3 protein reads CASSLTQGQYANYGYTF.

On this clone: The read finishes 3 residues shy of the CDR3 end, and the germline J gene is used to complete it. This chain joins TRBV2 and TRBJ1-2; a weak D match, TRBD1 (5 bases). Germline CDR1 reads SNHLY; CDR2 reads FYNNEI. Trimming pared 6 bases from V and 2 bases from J, leaving 10 bases between. This CDR3 comprises 13 residues. The covered CDR3 bases are TGTGCCAGCAGCCGGGACTTGAACTATGGC. This codes for CASSRDLNYG. The entire CDR3 protein reads CASSRDLNYGYTF.

With respect to this clone: The CDR3 extends 3 residues past the end of the read, so its final part is completed from the germline J gene. The chain has TRBV20-1 and TRBJ2-5; possible D gene TRBD2, 7 bases. Germline V gives CDR1 DFQATT, CDR2 SNEGSKA (reference sequence). CDR3 length: 15 amino acids. The V end lost 5 bases, the J end lost 2 bases, and 18 bases lay between the germline ends. CDR3 DNA, as far as it was read: TGCAGTGCTCCCGGACTAGGGGGGAGACAAGAGACC. This translates into CSAPGLGGRQET. The complete CDR3 protein is CSAPGLGGRQETQYF.

A note on this clone: The CDR3 end lies 3 residues beyond the end of the read and is filled in from the germline J gene. The V gene is TRBV2, the J gene TRBJ2-1; 15 bases line up with TRBD2. The CDR3 sequence is 17 residues long. CDR1 and CDR2 from the germline V gene are SNHLY and FYNNEI. V dropped 6 bases and J dropped 5; count of bases not matched to a gene: 8. CDR3: CASSLGLAGGGDNEQFF. The CDR3 DNA, read in part, is TGTGCCAGCAGCCTCGGACTAGCGGGAGGGGGAGACAATGAG.

Regarding this clone: Sequencing ends 3 residues short of the CDR3 end; the germline J gene provides the rest. This chain joins TRBV19 and TRBJ2-1; maybe TRBD1 (6 bases). Looked up from germline, CDR1 is LNHDA and CDR2 is SQIVND (reference sequence). Trimming shortened V by 2 bases and J by 4 bases, and 9 bases separated the two germline ends. This CDR3 contains 14 residues. CDR3: CASSITGYYNEQFF. The CDR3 DNA, read in part, is TGTGCCAGTAGTATAACAGGGTATTACAATGAG.

The part of the CDR3 DNA that was read is TGTGCCAGTAGTATCACCGGTAGCAATCAGCCC. This gives the protein CASSITGSNQP. In full, the CDR3 reads CASSITGSNQPQHF. This sequence joins TRBV19 and TRBJ1-5; D unclear. The read halts 3 residues ahead of the CDR3 end, with the missing end drawn from the germline J gene. Trimming took off 3 bases at V and 0 bases at J, with 6 bases between the two ends. CDR3 length: 14 residues. The germline V gene encodes CDR1 LNHDA and CDR2 SQIVND (reference sequence).

This clone is labeled medium-sized based on frequency. The CDR3 end falls 3 residues outside the read, so it is completed with the germline J gene. This chain links TRBV2 with TRBJ2-1, with TRBD2 matching 8 bases. Germline-derived CDR1 and CDR2 are SNHLY and FYNNEI. The length of the CDR3 is 15 residues. V lost 3 bases and J lost 4; bases outside the gene matches: 5. The CDR3 region is CASSESGSSYNEQFF. Incomplete CDR3 DNA: TGTGCCAGCAGTGAGAGCGGGAGTTCTTACAATGAG. Together with reference TRBV2 and TRBJ2-1, the CDR3 gives the full variable domain: EPEVTQTPSHQVTQMGQEVILRCVPISNHLYFYWYRQILGQKVEFLVSFYNNEISEKSEIFDDQFSVERPDGSNFTLKIRSTKLEDSAMYFCASSESGSSYNEQFFGPGTRLTVL.

Concerning this clone itself: The read ends 3 residues shy of where the CDR3 ends; the end is completed using the germline J gene. The chain recombines TRBV10-3 with TRBJ1-1, with D perhaps matching TRBD1 (5 bases). This CDR3 has 14 amino acids. The V gene lost 0 bases and the J gene lost 1 base, with 6 bases spanning the gap. Germline V gene sequence: CDR1 ENHRY, CDR2 SYGVKD. CDR3 region: CAISESDRNTEAFF. Partial CDR3 DNA: TGTGCCATCAGTGAGTCCGACAGGAACACTGAA.

Concerning this clone: The observed sequence ends 3 residues before the CDR3 terminus, with the missing tail filled in from the germline J gene. This chain connects TRBV20-1 to TRBJ2-5, with TRBD1 matching over 12 bases. From germline, CDR1 is DFQATT and CDR2 SNEGSKA (reference sequence). With V trimmed by 6 bases and J by 3 bases, 8 bases remained unmatched. The CDR3 length is 15 residues. The CDR3 reads CSATSGTGGKETQYF. CDR3 DNA (partial): TGCAGTGCGACCTCCGGGACAGGGGGCAAAGAGACC.

The CDR3: CASSGGGYTF. The part of the CDR3 DNA that was read is TGTGCCAGCAGTGGGGGCGGC. The chain is built from TRBV28 and TRBJ1-2, with a possible D match to TRBD1 (6 bases). The CDR3 is cut off 3 residues early in the read; its end comes from the germline J gene. The CDR3 extends over 10 amino acids. CDR1 is MDHEN, CDR2 SYDVKM, per germline.

This clone ranks as medium-sized in terms of frequency. The read terminates 3 residues ahead of where the CDR3 ends, so the germline J gene completes it. V is TRBV20-1 and J is TRBJ2-7; the match to TRBD1 covers 8 bases. V gave up 3 bases and J gave up 1 base; unmatched junction bases: 2. This CDR3 is built from 13 residues. Germline V gives CDR1 DFQATT, CDR2 SNEGSKA (reference sequence). The part of the CDR3 DNA that was read is TGCAGTGCTAGTGGGACAGGATCCTACGAG. This encodes CSASGTGSYE. In full, the CDR3 is CSASGTGSYEQYF.

Turning to this clone: The CDR3 extends 3 residues past the end of the read, so its final part is completed from the germline J gene. The chain links TRBV29-1 to TRBJ2-7; 8 bases are shared with TRBD2. Trimming removed 4 bases from V and 3 bases from J; junction bases left unmatched: 5. The germline V gene encodes CDR1 SQVTM and CDR2 ANQGSEA. This CDR3 is 13 amino acids long. CDR3 bases read: TGCAGCGTTGTTAGCGGGACCGGCTACGAG. Its protein product is CSVVSGTGYE. The whole CDR3 sequence is CSVVSGTGYEQYF.

Notes on this clone: The read halts 3 residues ahead of the CDR3 end, with the missing end drawn from the germline J gene. The chain joins TRBV20-1 to TRBJ2-5; 8 positions agree with TRBD2. The germline V gene has CDR1 DFQATT and CDR2 SNEGSKA (reference sequence). The trim removed 3 bases at V and 2 bases at J, leaving 8 bases unmatched. This CDR3 has 15 residues. The DNA read from the CDR3 is TGCAGTGCTAGTCCCCTTAGCGGGGCTCAAGAGACC. Its protein is CSASPLSGAQET. From start to end, the CDR3 is CSASPLSGAQETQYF.

As to this clone: The read terminates 3 residues before the CDR3 end, so the remaining end is supplied by the germline J gene. The V call is TRBV6-1, the J call TRBJ2-4; either TRBD1 or TRBD2 may fit D (5 bases each). CDR1 is MNHNS, CDR2 SASEGT, per germline. Between the trimmed V and J ends, which lost 4 bases and 1 base, there was a span of 8 bases. The CDR3 sequence is 14 residues long. Partial CDR3 DNA: TGTGCCAGCAGTGTTGAGGGGGCCAAAAACATT. Translation: CASSVEGAKNI. The full CDR3 sequence reads CASSVEGAKNIQYF.

In the case of this clone: The read terminates 3 residues before the CDR3 end, so the remaining end is supplied by the germline J gene. The chain links TRBV28 to TRBJ1-4; a weak D match, TRBD1 (6 bases). Germline CDR1 and CDR2: MDHEN and SYDVKM. Trimming stripped 3 bases from V and 7 bases from J, with 18 bases between. This CDR3 is built from 16 residues. The CDR3 is CASSFFRVRGGEKLFF. The CDR3 bases that were read are TGTGCCAGCAGTTTCTTTAGAGTCCGAGGGGGTGAAAAA. Looking up the rest from reference TRBV28 and TRBJ1-4 gives the full variable domain: DVKVTQSSRYLVKRTGEKVFLECVQDMDHENMFWYRQDPGLGLRLIYFSYDVKMKEKGDIPEGYSVSREKKERFSLILESASTNQTSMYLCASSFFRVRGGEKLFFGSGTQLSVL.

This chain's CDR3 is CASSPRPGLIHEQFF. The covered CDR3 bases are TGCGCCAGCAGCCCAAGACCGGGACTGATACATGAG. The chain recombines TRBV5-1 with TRBJ2-1; tentatively, D is TRBD2 (6 bases). Read coverage stops 3 residues before the CDR3 terminus; the germline J gene supplies the remainder. Germline V CDR1 and CDR2: SGHRS, YFSETQ. V was clipped by 4 bases and J by 8 bases, with 19 bases between them. The CDR3 loop spans 15 amino acids. Using reference TRBV5-1 and TRBJ2-1 for the parts outside the CDR3, the full variable domain is KAGVTQTPRYLIKTRGQQVTLSCSPISGHRSVSWYQQTPGQGLQFLFEYFSETQRNKGNFPGRFSGRQFSNSRSEMNVSTLELGDSALYLCASSPRPGLIHEQFFGPGTRLTVL.

This clone is labeled medium-sized (0.01 to 0.1%) based on frequency. The read ends 3 residues before the CDR3 terminus; that terminus is restored from the germline J gene. V gene TRBV7-3 combines with J gene TRBJ2-1; 11 bases match TRBD2. Trimming at V came to 5 bases and at J to 7 bases, leaving 7 bases not matched to a gene. CDR1 is SGHTA, CDR2 FQGTGA, per germline. CDR3 length equals 15 residues. CDR3 DNA, as far as it was read: TGTGCCAGCAGCCCACTAGCGGGAGTTGGTAATGAG. Protein sequence: CASSPLAGVGNE. In full, the CDR3 is CASSPLAGVGNEQFF.

The CDR3 loop reads CASSMWRGNEMANVLTF. The CDR3 DNA, read in part, is TGTGCCAGTAGTATGTGGAGGGGGAATGAGATGGCCAACGTC. The rearrangement uses TRBV19 and TRBJ2-6; D may correspond to TRBD1 or TRBD2 (6 bases each). The CDR3 extends 3 residues past the end of the read, so its final part is completed from the germline J gene. CDR1 is LNHDA and CDR2 is SQIVND in the germline V gene (reference sequence). The CDR3 runs to 17 residues. V was cut by 3 bases and J by 6 bases, with 18 bases left in between.

In regard to this clone: Sequencing ends 3 residues short of the CDR3 end; the germline J gene provides the rest. The chain combines TRBV30 with TRBJ2-7, with 8 bases lining up with TRBD2. From germline, CDR1 is GTSNPN and CDR2 SVGIG (reference sequence). The CDR3 extends over 15 amino acids. After removal of 0 bases from V and 0 bases from J, the junction contained 4 bases not matched to a gene. The CDR3 loop is CAWSVGLAGSYEQYF. The CDR3 bases that were read are TGTGCCTGGAGTGTAGGGCTAGCGGGCTCCTACGAG.